The present T cell receptor beta chain was sequenced within a study of Graves' ophthalmopathy and Graves' hyperthyroidism. Study-wide results and limits: The model forecast ophthalmopathy progression, reaching over 70% sensitivity and approximately 79% specificity. A 13-signature model separated ophthalmopathy from stable hyperthyroidism, just over 85% sensitivity, around 78% specificity.

The ends lost 5 bases at V and 4 bases at J; junction bases unmatched: 3. The V gene's germline CDR1 is MNHEY and CDR2 SVGAGI. This CDR3 is 13 amino acids long. RNA transcripts provided the template for amplifying TCR beta CDR3 regions. HTBI primers were employed in first-round RT-PCR, then a second-round multiplex PCR followed. Via MiXCR, TCRdb re-called the multiplex PCR reads, giving one row per CDR3 protein. The sample includes more than 550,000 distinct CDR3 sequences, more than 40% seen only once; the top ten take 3.3%. The table lists this clonotype with a few counts. Its antigen is unidentified.

This TCR came from an adult man with Graves' ophthalmopathy. This chain uses TRBV6-5 with TRBJ1-2, with 8 bases that match TRBD1. The specimen sequenced was peripheral blood. The CDR3 nucleotides read TGTGCCAGCAGTACAGGGGGGGGCTATGGCTACACCTTC. This sequence encodes CASSTGGGYGYTF.